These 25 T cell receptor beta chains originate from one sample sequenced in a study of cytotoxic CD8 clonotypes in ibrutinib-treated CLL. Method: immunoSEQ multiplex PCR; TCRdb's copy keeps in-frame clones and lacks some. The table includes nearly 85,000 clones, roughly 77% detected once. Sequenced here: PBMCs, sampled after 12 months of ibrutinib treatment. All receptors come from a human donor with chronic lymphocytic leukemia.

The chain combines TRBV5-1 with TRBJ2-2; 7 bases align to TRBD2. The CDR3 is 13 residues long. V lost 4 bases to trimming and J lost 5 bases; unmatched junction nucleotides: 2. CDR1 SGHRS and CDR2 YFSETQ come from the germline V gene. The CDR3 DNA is TGCGCCAGCAGCAAACTAGCGACCGGGGAGCTGTTTTTT. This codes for CASSKLATGELFF.

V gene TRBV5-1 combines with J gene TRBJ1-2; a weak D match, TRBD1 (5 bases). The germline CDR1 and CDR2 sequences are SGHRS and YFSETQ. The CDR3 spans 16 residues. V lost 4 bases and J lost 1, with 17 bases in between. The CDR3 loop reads CASSASSGAGNYGYTF. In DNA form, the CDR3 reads TGCGCCAGCAGCGCTTCAAGTGGGGCTGGTAACTATGGCTACACCTTC.

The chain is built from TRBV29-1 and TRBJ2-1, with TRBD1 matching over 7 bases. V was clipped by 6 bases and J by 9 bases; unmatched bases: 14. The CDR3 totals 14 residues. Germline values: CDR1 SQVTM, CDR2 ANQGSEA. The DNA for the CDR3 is TGCAGCGTCGCCCCTAGGACAGGTTGGGGTGAGCAGTTCTTC. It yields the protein CSVAPRTGWGEQFF.

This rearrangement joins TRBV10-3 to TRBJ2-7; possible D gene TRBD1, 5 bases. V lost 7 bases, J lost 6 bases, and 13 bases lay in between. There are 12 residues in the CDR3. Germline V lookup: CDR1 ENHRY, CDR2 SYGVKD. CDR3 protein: CAINRAGSEQYF. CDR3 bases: TGTGCCATCAACAGAGCAGGGTCCGAGCAGTACTTC.

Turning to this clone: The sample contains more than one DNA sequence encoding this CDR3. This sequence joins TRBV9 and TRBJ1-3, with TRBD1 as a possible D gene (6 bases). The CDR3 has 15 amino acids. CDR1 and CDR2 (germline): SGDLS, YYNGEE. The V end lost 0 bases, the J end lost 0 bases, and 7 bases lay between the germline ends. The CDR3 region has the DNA TGTGCCAGCAGCGTAGGGGGGGCCTCTGGAAACACCATATATTTT. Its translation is CASSVGGASGNTIYF.

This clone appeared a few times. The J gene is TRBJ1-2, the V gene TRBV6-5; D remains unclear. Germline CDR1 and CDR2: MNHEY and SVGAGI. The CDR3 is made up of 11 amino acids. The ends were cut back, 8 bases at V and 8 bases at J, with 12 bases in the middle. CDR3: CASGATTGYTF. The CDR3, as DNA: TGTGCCAGCGGCGCCACGACGGGCTACACCTTC.

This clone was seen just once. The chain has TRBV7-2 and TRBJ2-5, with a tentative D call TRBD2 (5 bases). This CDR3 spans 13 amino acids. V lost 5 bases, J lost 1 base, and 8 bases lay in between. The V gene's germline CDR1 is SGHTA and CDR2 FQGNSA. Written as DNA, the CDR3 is TGTGCCAGCAGCCAGCGGACCCAAGAGACCCAGTACTTC. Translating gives CASSQRTQETQYF.

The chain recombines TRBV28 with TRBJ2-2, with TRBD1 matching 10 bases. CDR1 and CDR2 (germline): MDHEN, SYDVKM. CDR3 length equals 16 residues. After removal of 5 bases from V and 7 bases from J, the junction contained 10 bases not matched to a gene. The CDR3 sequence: CASSDWTGGRVGELFF. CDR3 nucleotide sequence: TGTGCCAGCAGTGACTGGACAGGGGGGAGGGTCGGGGAGCTGTTTTTT.

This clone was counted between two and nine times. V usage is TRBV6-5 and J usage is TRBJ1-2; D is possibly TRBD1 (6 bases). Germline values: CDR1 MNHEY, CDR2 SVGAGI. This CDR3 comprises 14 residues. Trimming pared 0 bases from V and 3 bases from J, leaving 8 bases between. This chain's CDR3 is CASSYSPGDYGYTF. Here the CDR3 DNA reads TGTGCCAGCAGTTACTCGCCAGGGGACTATGGCTACACCTTC.

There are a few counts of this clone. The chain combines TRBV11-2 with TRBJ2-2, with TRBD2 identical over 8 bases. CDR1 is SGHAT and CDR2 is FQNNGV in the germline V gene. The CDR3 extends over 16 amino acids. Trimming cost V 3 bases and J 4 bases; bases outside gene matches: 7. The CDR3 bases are TGTGCCAGCAGCTTGGGGCGACTAGCGCTCACCGGGGAGCTGTTTTTT. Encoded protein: CASSLGRLALTGELFF.

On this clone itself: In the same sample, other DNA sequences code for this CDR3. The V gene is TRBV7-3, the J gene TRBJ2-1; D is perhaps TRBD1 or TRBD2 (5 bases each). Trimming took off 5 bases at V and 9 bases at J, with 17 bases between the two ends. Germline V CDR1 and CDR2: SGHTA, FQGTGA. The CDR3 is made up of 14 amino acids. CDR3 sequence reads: CASSPSGGGGEQFF. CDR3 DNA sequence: TGTGCCAGCAGCCCCTCTGGGGGTGGGGGTGAGCAGTTCTTC.

CDR3 protein: CASSPPGRKNTGELFF. The CDR3 DNA is TGTGCCAGCAGTCCCCCAGGGCGGAAGAACACCGGGGAGCTGTTTTTT. This sequence joins TRBV28 and TRBJ2-2; possible D gene TRBD1, 5 bases. The ends were cut back, 5 bases at V and 1 base at J, with 14 bases in the middle. The CDR3 runs to 16 residues. The germline V gene encodes CDR1 MDHEN and CDR2 SYDVKM. Full variable domain (rest looked up from reference TRBV28 and TRBJ2-2): DVKVTQSSRYLVKRTGEKVFLECVQDMDHENMFWYRQDPGLGLRLIYFSYDVKMKEKGDIPEGYSVSREKKERFSLILESASTNQTSMYLCASSPPGRKNTGELFFGEGSRLTVL.

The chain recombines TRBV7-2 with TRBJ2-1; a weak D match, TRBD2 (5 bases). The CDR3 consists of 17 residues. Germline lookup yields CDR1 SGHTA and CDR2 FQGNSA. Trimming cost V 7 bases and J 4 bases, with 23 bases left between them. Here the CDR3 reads CASTPPPGEIGYNEQFF. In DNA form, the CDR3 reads TGTGCCAGCACCCCCCCGCCCGGGGAGATCGGTTACAATGAGCAGTTCTTC.

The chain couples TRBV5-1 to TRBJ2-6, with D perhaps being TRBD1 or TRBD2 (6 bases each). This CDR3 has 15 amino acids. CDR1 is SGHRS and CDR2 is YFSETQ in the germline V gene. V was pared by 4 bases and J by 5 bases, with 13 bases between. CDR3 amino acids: CASSLEGGRANVLTF. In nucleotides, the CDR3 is TGCGCCAGCAGCCTGGAGGGGGGACGGGCCAACGTCCTGACTTTC.

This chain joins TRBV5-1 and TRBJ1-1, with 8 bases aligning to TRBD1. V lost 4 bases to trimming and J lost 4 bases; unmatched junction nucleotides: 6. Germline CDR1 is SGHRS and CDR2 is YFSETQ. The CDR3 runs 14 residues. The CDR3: CASSATGVATEAFF. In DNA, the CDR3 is TGCGCCAGCAGCGCGACAGGGGTCGCCACTGAAGCTTTCTTT.

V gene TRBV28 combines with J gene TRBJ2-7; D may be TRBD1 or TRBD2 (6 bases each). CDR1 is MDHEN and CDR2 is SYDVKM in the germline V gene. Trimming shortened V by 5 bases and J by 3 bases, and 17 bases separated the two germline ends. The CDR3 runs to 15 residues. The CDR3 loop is CASSPPGGALYEQYF. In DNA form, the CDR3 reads TGTGCCAGCAGTCCCCCCGGGGGCGCTCTCTACGAGCAGTACTTC. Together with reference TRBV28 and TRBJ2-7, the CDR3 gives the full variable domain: DVKVTQSSRYLVKRTGEKVFLECVQDMDHENMFWYRQDPGLGLRLIYFSYDVKMKEKGDIPEGYSVSREKKERFSLILESASTNQTSMYLCASSPPGGALYEQYFGPGTRLTVT.

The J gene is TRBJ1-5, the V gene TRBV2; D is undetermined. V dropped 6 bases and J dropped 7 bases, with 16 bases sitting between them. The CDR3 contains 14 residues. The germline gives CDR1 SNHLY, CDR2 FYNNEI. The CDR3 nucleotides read TGTGCCAGCAGCTCAGACGGACTATTGCAGCCCCAGCATTTT. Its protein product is CASSSDGLLQPQHF.

The CDR3 nucleotides read TGCAGTGCCCCCGAACGAGAGACCCAGTACTTC. It translates to CSAPERETQYF. V usage is TRBV20-1 and J usage is TRBJ2-5; D remains unclear. Germline V gene sequence: CDR1 DFQATT, CDR2 SNEGSKA (reference sequence). The CDR3 is 11 residues long. Trimming cost V 6 bases and J 4 bases, with 9 bases left between them.

DNA of the CDR3: TGTGCCAGCACCACTGTGGGACGCCGGGGGAGGCAGTTCTTC. It specifies CASTTVGRRGRQFF. The chain recombines TRBV5-6 with TRBJ2-1; tentatively, D is TRBD2 (6 bases). Trimming pared 6 bases from V and 12 bases from J, leaving 22 bases between. From germline, CDR1 is SGHDT and CDR2 YYEEEE. This CDR3 contains 14 residues.

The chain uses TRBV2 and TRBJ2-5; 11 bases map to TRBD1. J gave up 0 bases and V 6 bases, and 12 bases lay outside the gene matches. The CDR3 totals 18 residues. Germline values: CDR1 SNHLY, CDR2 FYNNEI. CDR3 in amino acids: CASSTGQGAPVHQETQYF. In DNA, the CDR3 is TGTGCCAGCAGCACCGGACAGGGGGCGCCGGTCCACCAAGAGACCCAGTACTTC.

In nucleotides, the CDR3 is TGCAGCGTTGAAGCCCCACCGGGACTAGCGGGGGGAAGCACAGATACGCAGTATTTT. It encodes CSVEAPPGLAGGSTDTQYF. The J gene is TRBJ2-3, the V gene TRBV29-1; 15 bases line up with TRBD2. Germline V gene sequence: CDR1 SQVTM, CDR2 ANQGSEA. V was pared by 1 base and J by 0 bases, with 8 bases of the junction left unmatched. The CDR3 is 19 amino acids.

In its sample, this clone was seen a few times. CDR3 DNA sequence: TGTGCCAGCAGTTTACCCCCAGGGGTTTGGAATGAGCAGTTCTTC. This codes for CASSLPPGVWNEQFF. V usage is TRBV28 and J usage is TRBJ2-1; D is possibly TRBD1 (6 bases). CDR3 length equals 15 residues. From germline, CDR1 is MDHEN and CDR2 SYDVKM. V was shortened by 2 bases and J by 7 bases, with 15 bases between the two germline ends.

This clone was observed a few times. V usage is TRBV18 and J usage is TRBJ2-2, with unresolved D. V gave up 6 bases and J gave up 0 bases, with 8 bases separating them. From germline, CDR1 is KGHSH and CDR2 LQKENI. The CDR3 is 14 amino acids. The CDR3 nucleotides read TGTGCCAGCTCCACGGACCCGAACACCGGGGAGCTGTTTTTT. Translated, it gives CASSTDPNTGELFF.

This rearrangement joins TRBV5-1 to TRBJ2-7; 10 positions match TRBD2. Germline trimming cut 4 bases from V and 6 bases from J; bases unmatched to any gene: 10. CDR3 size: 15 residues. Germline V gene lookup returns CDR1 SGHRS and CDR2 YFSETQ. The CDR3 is CASSVSGTSAFEQYF. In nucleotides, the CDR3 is TGCGCCAGCAGCGTTTCCGGGACTAGCGCCTTCGAGCAGTACTTC.

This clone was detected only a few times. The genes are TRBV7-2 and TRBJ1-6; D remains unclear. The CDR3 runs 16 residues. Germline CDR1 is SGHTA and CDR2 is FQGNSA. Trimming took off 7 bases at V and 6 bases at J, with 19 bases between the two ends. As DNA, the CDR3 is TGTGCCAGCACCCCCCGAGGGCCTCTCTTTAATTCACCCCTCCACTTT. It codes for CASTPRGPLFNSPLHF.